This T cell receptor (beta chain) stems from a study of tumor and adjacent non-tumor tissue in lung cancer. This CDR3 has 14 amino acids. V lost 4 bases and J lost 8, with 21 bases in between. CDR1 and CDR2 from the germline V gene are DFQATT and SNEGSKA (reference sequence). Three rounds of nested PCR, following a modified ARM-PCR protocol, produced the TCRbeta library. From the multiplex PCR reads, TCRdb called clonotypes with MiXCR, one entry per CDR3 protein. The sample carries approximately 70,000 distinct CDR3 sequences, more than 70% recorded once. RNA was extracted from bulk tissue without any cell sorting.

The receptor's source is a man aged 55 to 70 with non-small cell lung cancer. The genes are TRBV20-1 and TRBJ2-7; no definite D call. Sequenced: lung tumor tissue. The CDR3 here is CSANGVTLSGKQYF. As DNA, the CDR3 is TGCAGTGCTAATGGGGTAACGCTGTCTGGCAAGCAGTACTTC.